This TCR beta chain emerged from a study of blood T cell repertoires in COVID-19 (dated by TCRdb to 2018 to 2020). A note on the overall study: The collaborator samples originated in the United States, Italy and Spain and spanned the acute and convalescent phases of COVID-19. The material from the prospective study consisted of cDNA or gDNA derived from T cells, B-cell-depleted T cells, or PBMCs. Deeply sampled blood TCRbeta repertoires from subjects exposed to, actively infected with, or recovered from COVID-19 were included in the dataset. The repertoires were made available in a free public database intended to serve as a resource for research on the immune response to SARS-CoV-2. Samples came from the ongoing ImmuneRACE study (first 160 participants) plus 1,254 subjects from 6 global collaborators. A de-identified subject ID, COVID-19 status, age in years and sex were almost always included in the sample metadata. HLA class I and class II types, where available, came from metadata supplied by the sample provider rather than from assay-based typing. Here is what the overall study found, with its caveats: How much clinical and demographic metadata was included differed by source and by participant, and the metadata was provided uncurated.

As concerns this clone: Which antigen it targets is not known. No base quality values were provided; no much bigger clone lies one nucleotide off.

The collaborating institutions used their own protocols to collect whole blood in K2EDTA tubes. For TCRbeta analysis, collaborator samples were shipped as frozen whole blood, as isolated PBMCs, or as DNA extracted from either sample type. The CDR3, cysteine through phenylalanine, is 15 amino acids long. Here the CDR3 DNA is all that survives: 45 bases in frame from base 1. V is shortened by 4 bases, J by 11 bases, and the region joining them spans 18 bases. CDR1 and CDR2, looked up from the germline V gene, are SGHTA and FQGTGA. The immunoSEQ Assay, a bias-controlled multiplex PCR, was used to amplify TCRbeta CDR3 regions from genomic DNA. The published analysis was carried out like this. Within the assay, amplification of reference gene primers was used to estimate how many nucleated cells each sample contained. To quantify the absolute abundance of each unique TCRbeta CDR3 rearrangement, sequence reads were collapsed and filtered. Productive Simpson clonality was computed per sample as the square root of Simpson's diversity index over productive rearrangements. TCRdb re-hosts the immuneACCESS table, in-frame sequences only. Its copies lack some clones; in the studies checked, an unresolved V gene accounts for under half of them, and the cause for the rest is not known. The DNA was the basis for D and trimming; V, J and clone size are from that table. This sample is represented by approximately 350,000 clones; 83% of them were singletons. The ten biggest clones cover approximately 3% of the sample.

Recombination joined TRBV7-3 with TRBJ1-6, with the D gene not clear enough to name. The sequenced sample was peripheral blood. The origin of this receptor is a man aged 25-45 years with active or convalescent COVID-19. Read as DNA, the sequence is TGTGCCAGCAGCTCGACCATCGTACATCTAGCACCCCTCCACTTT. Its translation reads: CASSSTIVHLAPLHF. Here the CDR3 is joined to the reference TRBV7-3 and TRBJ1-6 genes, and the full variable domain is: GAGVSQTPSNKVTEKGKYVELRCDPISGHTALYWYRQSLGQGPEFLIYFQGTGAADDSGLPNDRFFAVRPEGSVSTLKIQRTERGDSAVYLCASSSTIVHLAPLHFGNGTRLTVT.